This entry concerns a single TCR beta chain. Its matching antigen is unknown. This sample was taken from a study of blood T cells in healthy people across ages. Trimming removed 5 bases from V and 7 bases from J, with 14 bases in between. Per germline, CDR1 SGHAT and CDR2 FQNNGV. This CDR3 region has 13 residues. Findings and caveats of the study: Significant beta diversity loss was already apparent by age roughly 40, declining roughly linearly.

The study drew donors from healthy Caucasian individuals in Russia aged roughly 6 to 90. Isolation per sample recovered at least 6.5 million PBMCs. Total RNA, at least 6 micrograms per sample, came from PBMCs. Combining a sample-barcoded 5' primer with a J-beta primer mix, a second PCR ran for roughly 7 to 12 cycles. TCRdb re-analysed the 5' RACE reads in MiXCR, keeping a single row per CDR3 protein. The sample records about 1.5 million distinct CDR3 sequences, approximately 43% being singletons. The V gene is TRBV11-2, the J gene TRBJ1-1, with D perhaps TRBD1 (5 bases). Sequencing was performed on blood. The TCR sequence derives from a woman under 30 in good health. In DNA form, the CDR3 reads TGTGCCAGCAGCCCCGGCAGGGAACTTGAAGCTTTCTTT. Residues: CASSPGRELEAFF.